The clone carrying this T cell receptor beta chain was seen more than once but under ten times. Its target is unknown. This specimen belongs to a study of lung T cells in sarcoidosis with Löfgren's syndrome. The CDR3 is 15 residues long. Trimming cost V 3 bases and J 1 base; bases outside gene matches: 3. Germline CDR1 reads KGHSH; CDR2 reads LQKENI. Study-level points and caveats: Löfgren's syndrome patients reportedly showed greatest TRAV12-1 and TRBV2 expansion versus controls. In alpha-beta pairs, TRAV12-1 favored TRBV2, and their CDR3s were homologous.

A single record per CDR3 protein comes from TCRdb applying MiXCR to the reads. The data contain 60,000 to 70,000 distinct CDR3 sequences, around 20% of them singletons. This TCR came from a human donor with sarcoidosis (Löfgren's syndrome or another form), or a control subject (not recorded which). This chain uses TRBV18 with TRBJ1-5, with 7 nucleotides matching TRBD1. Material: CD4+ T cells from PBMCs. The chain's CDR3 is CASSPTGSSNQPQHF. The CDR3 nucleotides are TGTGCCAGCTCACCGACAGGGTCGAGCAATCAGCCCCAGCATTTT.